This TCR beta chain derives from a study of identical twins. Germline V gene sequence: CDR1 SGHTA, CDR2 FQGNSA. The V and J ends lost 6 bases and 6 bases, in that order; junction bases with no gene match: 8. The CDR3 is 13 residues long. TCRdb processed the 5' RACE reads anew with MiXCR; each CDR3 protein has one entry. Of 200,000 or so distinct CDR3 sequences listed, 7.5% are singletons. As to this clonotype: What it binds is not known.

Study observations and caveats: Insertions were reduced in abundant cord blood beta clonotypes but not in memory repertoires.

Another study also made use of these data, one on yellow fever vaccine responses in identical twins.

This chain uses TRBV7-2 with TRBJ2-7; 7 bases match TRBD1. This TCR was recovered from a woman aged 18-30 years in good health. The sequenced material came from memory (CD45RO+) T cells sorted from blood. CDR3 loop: CASRGQLKGEQYF. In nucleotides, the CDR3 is TGTGCCAGCAGGGGACAGCTGAAAGGCGAGCAGTACTTC. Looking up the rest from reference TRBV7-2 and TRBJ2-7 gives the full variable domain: GAGVSQSPSNKVTEKGKDVELRCDPISGHTALYWYRQSLGQGLEFLIYFQGNSAPDKSGLPSDRFSAERTGGSVSTLTIQRTQQEDSAVYLCASRGQLKGEQYFGPGTRLTVT.